The T cell receptor (beta chain) described here comes from a study of radiation and T cells in renal cell carcinoma. Repertoires were generated with immunoSEQ multiplex PCR, while TCRdb's copy carries only in-frame clones and drops some. The data show 90,000 to 95,000 clones, 82% seen once. Regarding time point: baseline pretreatment blood. The treatment was: 15 Gy SBRT to primary tumor, nephrectomy 4 weeks later. The V gene's germline CDR1 is SNHLY and CDR2 FYNNEI. The CDR3 sequence is 15 residues long. V lost 3 bases and J lost 4; bases outside the gene matches: 6. The rearrangement links TRBV2 to TRBJ2-1; 7 nucleotides match TRBD1. The receptor comes from a man in his sixties with renal cell carcinoma. The source was blood, collected from a patient whose treatment included radiotherapy and nephrectomy. CDR3 DNA sequence: TGTGCCAGCAGTGATTTGGGACAGCCTTACAATGAGCAGTTCTTC. Its protein is CASSDLGQPYNEQFF.